This T cell receptor (beta chain) was captured by sequencing in a study of identical twins. This clonotype was detected only a few times. Antigen: not known. TCRdb reanalysed the 5' RACE reads using MiXCR and keeps one entry per CDR3 protein. The table has approximately 230,000 distinct CDR3 sequences, more than 12% seen once. The CDR3 length is 17 residues. Per germline, CDR1 MNHEY and CDR2 SMNVEV (reference sequence). V was shortened by 3 bases and J by 0 bases, with 12 bases between the two germline ends. General study points: Conclusions came from cross-sectional statistical analysis, not from following the same donors.

The source of this sequence is a woman aged 18 to 35 in good health. This chain connects TRBV27 to TRBJ1-6; D unresolved. Sequencing input: memory (CD45RO+) T cells sorted from blood. CDR3 sequence: CASSLTDSSSYNSPLHF. Written as DNA, the CDR3 is TGTGCCAGCAGTTTGACGGATTCGAGCTCCTATAATTCACCCCTCCACTTT.